The rows below give T cell receptor beta chains drawn from one sample of a study of lymphopenia after photon versus proton radiotherapy. Assay: immunoSEQ multiplex PCR; the TCRdb copy retains only in-frame clones and omits some. The sample has 160,000 or so clones, about 85% seen once. The starting material was peripheral blood, obtained from a patient treated with photon-based radiotherapy. These receptors came from a man in his fifties with gastric cancer. The CDR3 runs from the conserved cysteine through the conserved F or W. D genes are given only for firm matches. The size entry is marked missing in some rows and otherwise reads once, few, many or a size class.

>TRBJ1-1|.|.|TRBV9
CASSPRAADMNTEAFF
TGTGCCAGCAGCCCCCGGGCAGCGGATATGAACACTGAAGCTTTCTTT
>TRBJ2-3|.|TRBD1|TRBV7-2
CASSLTGPTDTQYF
TGTGCCAGCAGCTTGACAGGGCCAACAGATACGCAGTATTTT
>TRBJ1-3|once|.|TRBV28
CASSPHRPYPGNTIYF
TGTGCCAGCAGTCCCCATAGACCTTATCCTGGAAACACCATATATTTT
>TRBJ2-5|.|TRBD1|TRBV7-6
CASSPLQTGTEETQYF
TGTGCCAGCAGCCCGCTACAGACAGGGACGGAGGAGACCCAGTACTTC
>TRBJ2-7|.|.|TRBV6-1
CASSEGGLIYEQYF
TGTGCCAGCAGTGAAGGGGGTTTAATCTACGAGCAGTACTTC
>TRBJ1-5|.|.|TRBV4-2
CASSLGPLSNQPQHF
TGTGCCAGCAGCTTAGGGCCCTTGAGCAATCAGCCCCAGCATTTT
>TRBJ1-1|.|.|TRBV7-2
CASSLARRNTEAFF
TGTGCCAGCAGCTTAGCGCGCAGGAACACTGAAGCTTTCTTT
>TRBJ2-3|.|.|TRBV6-4
CASSVGAKDTQYF
TGTGCCAGCAGTGTGGGAGCGAAGGATACGCAGTATTTT
>TRBJ2-7|.|.|TRBV10-3
CAISDPGTVSYEQYF
TGTGCCATCAGTGACCCCGGGACTGTTTCCTACGAGCAGTACTTC
>TRBJ1-4|.|.|TRBV6-6
CASSSGGKLFF
TGTGCCAGCAGTTCGGGGGGAAAACTGTTTTTT
>TRBJ2-7|once|TRBD1|TRBV5-1
CASSLGTGVINEQYF
TGCGCCAGCAGCTTGGGGACAGGGGTGATCAACGAGCAGTACTTC
>TRBJ2-7|.|.|TRBV6-1
CASSELYMGVGGAEQYF
TGTGCCAGCAGTGAACTGTATATGGGTGTGGGGGGCGCGGAGCAGTACTTC
>TRBJ1-2|.|.|TRBV19
CASITGESGYTF
TGTGCCAGTATTACAGGCGAGAGTGGCTACACCTTC
>TRBJ2-2|.|TRBD2|TRBV19
CASSIGGRTYTGELFF
TGTGCCAGTAGTATAGGCGGGAGGACCTACACCGGGGAGCTGTTTTTT
>TRBJ2-3|.|.|TRBV5-5
CASSLESLSTQYF
TGTGCCAGCAGCTTGGAGTCCTTGAGTACGCAGTATTTT
>TRBJ1-1|.|TRBD1|TRBV6-1
CASSAFPGQGQNTEAFF
TGTGCCAGCAGTGCCTTCCCGGGACAGGGGCAGAACACTGAAGCTTTCTTT
>TRBJ2-7|.|.|TRBV6-5
CASSLGGGGEQYF
TGTGCCAGCAGCCTCGGAGGGGGCGGCGAGCAGTACTTC
>TRBJ1-2|.|TRBD1|TRBV7-8
CASSARQGMGGYTF
TGTGCCAGCAGCGCCCGACAGGGCATGGGCGGCTACACCTTC
>TRBJ2-7|.|TRBD2|TRBV29-1
CSTGLATASEQYF
TGCAGCACGGGACTAGCGACCGCCAGCGAGCAGTACTTC
>TRBJ2-5|.|TRBD2|TRBV5-1
CASSLGLAGFQETQYF
TGCGCCAGCAGCTTGGGACTAGCGGGTTTCCAAGAGACCCAGTACTTC
>TRBJ2-1|.|.|TRBV28
CASRDSSYNEQFF
TGTGCCAGCAGGGACAGCTCCTACAATGAGCAGTTCTTC
>TRBJ1-5|.|.|TRBV19
CASSAGRFNQAQHF
TGTGCCAGTAGTGCGGGACGGTTTAATCAGGCCCAGCATTTT
>TRBJ2-1|.|TRBD2|TRBV30
CAWGGLAGYNEQFF
TGTGCCTGGGGGGGACTAGCGGGATACAATGAGCAGTTCTTC
>TRBJ2-7|once|TRBD2|TRBV4-3
CASSQGLAVNEQYF
TGCGCCAGCAGCCAAGGACTAGCGGTGAACGAGCAGTACTTC
>TRBJ1-2|.|TRBD1|TRBV9
CASSVTRQGLGYTF
TGTGCCAGCAGCGTGACCCGACAGGGCCTTGGCTACACCTTC
>TRBJ2-5|once|TRBD1|TRBV6-6
CASSNYGQGQGETQYF
TGTGCCAGCAGCAACTATGGACAGGGGCAAGGAGAGACCCAGTACTTC
>TRBJ2-7|.|TRBD2|TRBV27
CASSFPGLANTLHF
TGTGCCAGCAGTTTCCCGGGACTAGCGAACACGCTCCACTTC
>TRBJ2-7|.|.|TRBV7-2
CASSLGGPYYEQYF
TGTGCCAGCAGCTTAGGGGGGCCTTACTACGAGCAGTACTTC
>TRBJ2-2|.|.|TRBV19
CASSIGRNTGELFF
TGTGCCAGTAGTATAGGGCGGAACACCGGGGAGCTGTTTTTT
>TRBJ2-3|.|TRBD2|TRBV7-2
CASALAGLTDTQYF
TGTGCCAGCGCTTTAGCGGGACTCACAGATACGCAGTATTTT
>TRBJ1-2|.|.|TRBV30
CVLRQEMNYGYTF
TGTGTTCTGCGGCAGGAAATGAACTATGGCTACACCTTC
>TRBJ2-5|.|.|TRBV18
CASSIGLKETQYF
TGTGCCAGCTCCATCGGACTAAAAGAGACCCAGTACTTC
>TRBJ1-5|.|.|TRBV15
CATSRIGWTPPHQPQHF
TGTGCCACCAGCAGAATTGGGTGGACACCCCCTCATCAGCCCCAGCATTTT
>TRBJ2-3|.|.|TRBV11-2
CASSPGIAGDTQYF
TGTGCCAGCAGCCCAGGGATAGCAGGAGATACGCAGTATTTT
>TRBJ1-1|.|TRBD1|TRBV6-1
CASSEFGTGNTEAFF
TGTGCCAGCAGTGAATTCGGGACAGGGAACACTGAAGCTTTCTTT
>TRBJ1-1|.|.|TRBV2
CASTSDEGTEAFF
TGTGCCAGCACCTCGGACGAGGGCACTGAAGCTTTCTTT
>TRBJ2-1|.|TRBD2|TRBV13
CASSSPSGREGEQFF
TGTGCCAGCAGCTCACCTAGCGGGAGGGAGGGTGAGCAGTTCTTC
>TRBJ1-5|few|.|TRBV19
CASSSGTASNQPQHF
TGTGCCAGTAGTTCCGGGACGGCTAGCAATCAGCCCCAGCATTTT
>TRBJ2-3|.|TRBD2|TRBV9
CASSVGGRGVADTQYF
TGTGCCAGCAGCGTAGGCGGGAGGGGGGTCGCAGATACGCAGTATTTT
>TRBJ2-1|.|TRBD2|TRBV7-2
CASSRGTGTSGNEEQFF
TGTGCCAGCAGCCGAGGGACCGGGACTAGCGGAAACGAGGAGCAGTTCTTC
>TRBJ2-2|.|TRBD1|TRBV7-9
CASRRPGTATTNTGELFF
TGTGCCAGCAGGCGTCCGGGGACAGCAACTACGAACACCGGGGAGCTGTTTTTT
>TRBJ2-2|.|.|TRBV4-1
CASSQDGLAGVTGELFF
TGCGCCAGCAGCCAAGATGGGCTAGCTGGGGTCACCGGGGAGCTGTTTTTT
>TRBJ2-2|.|TRBD2|TRBV11-2
CASSFPGLAGPNTGELFF
TGTGCCAGCAGCTTTCCGGGACTAGCGGGACCGAACACCGGGGAGCTGTTTTTT
>TRBJ1-2|.|.|TRBV7-2
CASSPGLRSGGYTF
TGTGCCAGCAGCCCGGGACTTAGGTCTGGTGGCTACACCTTC
>TRBJ2-7|.|TRBD1|TRBV27
CASKADRVSIYEQYF
TGTGCCAGCAAAGCTGACAGGGTAAGTATATACGAGCAGTACTTC
>TRBJ2-3|once|.|TRBV6-6
CASSPTGPDTQYF
TGTGCCAGCAGCCCCACTGGGCCAGATACGCAGTATTTT
>TRBJ2-1|.|.|TRBV18
CASSPEGIGEQFF
TGTGCCAGCTCACCAGAGGGTATTGGTGAGCAGTTCTTC
>TRBJ2-5|.|.|TRBV20-1
CSAPLQGTQYF
TGCAGTGCCCCACTACAGGGGACCCAGTACTTC
>TRBJ2-7|once|.|TRBV7-2
CASSLNSGPYEQYF
TGTGCCAGCAGCTTAAATAGCGGTCCCTACGAGCAGTACTTC
>TRBJ1-2|.|.|TRBV6-5
CASSLFRDNKGYTF
TGTGCCAGCAGTTTATTCCGGGACAATAAAGGCTACACCTTC
>TRBJ2-5|.|TRBD2|TRBV5-6
CASSFEGLQETQYF
TGTGCCAGCAGCTTTGAGGGACTACAAGAGACCCAGTACTTC
>TRBJ2-7|.|.|TRBV4-1
CASSQDLGLNSYEQYF
TGCGCCAGCAGCCAAGACCTAGGACTGAACTCCTACGAGCAGTACTTC
>TRBJ2-1|.|TRBD2|TRBV6-5
CASSYSGGRPGNEQFF
TGTGCCAGCAGTTACTCGGGCGGGAGGCCCGGCAATGAGCAGTTCTTC
>TRBJ2-5|.|.|TRBV11-3
CASRPRGSQYF
TGTGCCAGCAGGCCCCGGGGATCCCAGTACTTC
>TRBJ2-1|.|.|TRBV7-6
CASSLDRGLNSYNEQFF
TGTGCCAGCAGCTTAGATCGCGGACTTAACTCCTACAATGAGCAGTTCTTC
>TRBJ2-5|few|TRBD1|TRBV7-8
CASSFSGGIQETQYF
TGTGCCAGCAGCTTCTCAGGGGGTATCCAAGAGACCCAGTACTTC